The 8 T cell receptor beta chains below all came from one sample that was sequenced in a study of T cell responses to AZD1222 COVID-19 vaccine. TCRdb's table, derived via immunoSEQ multiplex PCR, lists solely in-frame clones and lacks some. The table lists some 52,000 clones, roughly 90% of them singletons. Specimen: peripheral blood, collected 28 days after the second AZD1222 dose. These receptors came from an adult who received the AZD1222 COVID-19 vaccine.

This clone was found once. V is TRBV12-5 and J is TRBJ2-7; a weak D match, TRBD1 (5 bases). Germline-derived CDR1 and CDR2 are LGHNT and FRNRAP. V lost 2 bases and J 0 bases, leaving 23 bases between the germline ends. The CDR3 runs to 19 residues. The CDR3 nucleotides read TGTGCTAGTGGTTTGTCTAACCGAAGGGGCCTTAAACTCTCCTACGAGCAGTACTTC. Amino acid sequence: CASGLSNRRGLKLSYEQYF.

The chain carries TRBV9 and TRBJ2-7, with D perhaps matching TRBD2 (6 bases). The CDR3 totals 15 residues. CDR1 and CDR2 (germline): SGDLS, YYNGEE. The V gene lost 1 base and the J gene lost 5 bases, with 16 bases spanning the gap. CDR3 sequence reads: CASSVRPTTGDEQYF. The CDR3 DNA reads TGTGCCAGCAGCGTACGGCCCACTACGGGGGACGAGCAGTACTTC.

The V gene is TRBV5-8, the J gene TRBJ2-6, with D tentatively TRBD1 or TRBD2 (6 bases each). Per germline, CDR1 SGHTS and CDR2 YDEGEE. Deletions cut 4 bases from V and 4 bases from J, with 12 bases between. The CDR3 contains 15 residues. CDR3 coding DNA: TGTGCCAGCAGCGCCTGGGGGGCCGGGGCCAACGTCCTGACTTTC. Protein product: CASSAWGAGANVLTF. The complete variable domain, with remaining parts taken from reference TRBV5-8 and TRBJ2-6, reads EAGVTQSPTHLIKTRGQQATLRCSPISGHTSVYWYQQALGLGLQFLLWYDEGEERNRGNFPPRFSGRQFPNYSSELNVNALELEDSALYLCASSAWGAGANVLTFGAGSRLTVL.

The rearrangement joins TRBV18 to TRBJ2-1, with a possible D match to TRBD2 (6 bases). Germline CDR1 KGHSH, CDR2 LQKENI. V shed 2 bases and J shed 6 bases, with 11 bases lying between them. The length of the CDR3 is 14 residues. In DNA, the CDR3 is TGTGCCAGCTCACCAGATAGCGGAAGCAATGAGCAGTTCTTC. Translating it yields CASSPDSGSNEQFF.

This clone was seen a handful of times. The chain couples TRBV5-1 to TRBJ2-1, with a possible D match to TRBD1 (5 bases). V was trimmed by 0 bases and J by 5 bases, leaving 9 bases between them. CDR1 is SGHRS and CDR2 is YFSETQ in the germline V gene. CDR3 length: 14 residues. The CDR3: CASSLGRVDNEQFF. In DNA form, the CDR3 reads TGCGCCAGCAGCTTGGGCAGGGTTGACAATGAGCAGTTCTTC.

This rearrangement joins TRBV30 to TRBJ1-1; 8 bases map to TRBD1. The CDR3 covers 16 residues. The J segment lost 3 bases and the V segment lost 1 base, leaving 10 bases of the junction unmatched. CDR1 is GTSNPN and CDR2 is SVGIG in the germline V gene (reference sequence). CDR3 sequence reads: CAWSAPRQGTYTEAFF. In nucleotides, the CDR3 is TGTGCCTGGAGTGCCCCCCGACAGGGGACTTACACTGAAGCTTTCTTT.

J is TRBJ2-1 and V is TRBV11-2; D not certain. Deletions cut 1 base from V and 8 bases from J, with 18 bases between. The CDR3 extends over 16 amino acids. CDR1 is SGHAT and CDR2 is FQNNGV in the germline V gene. The CDR3: CASSLVRGPPIDEQFF. The CDR3 DNA is TGTGCCAGCAGCTTAGTGCGCGGACCACCGATTGATGAGCAGTTCTTC.

The chain is built from TRBV28 and TRBJ1-2; 10 nucleotides match TRBD1. With V trimmed by 5 bases and J by 2 bases, 8 bases remained unmatched. Germline CDR1 reads MDHEN; CDR2 reads SYDVKM. This CDR3 has 16 amino acids. The CDR3 DNA reads TGTGCCAGCAGTCCCCCCCTGGACAGGGGGAACTATGGCTACACCTTC. It translates to CASSPPLDRGNYGYTF.